This TCR beta chain came from a study of T cells after yellow fever vaccination. Study context: Fractions with few cells were prepared using SMART-Seq v4 Ultra Low Input. Overall study results and limits: Most clones from primary vaccination were detected again post-booster (almost 98% CD4, approximately 90% CD8). Faster peaking, at day 5 versus 15, marked a secondary response that was weaker.

Between the trimmed V and J ends, which lost 0 bases and 4 bases, there was a span of 12 bases. Germline V gives CDR1 KGHSH, CDR2 LQKENI. CDR3 length: 15 residues. Template switching with 5'RACE generated the TCR cDNA and added a universal primer site and UMIs. TCRdb redid the calling of the 5' RACE reads with MiXCR, one entry per CDR3 protein. This table holds about 400,000 distinct CDR3 sequences, 6.2% found once. Many counts were recorded for this clonotype. Its antigen remains unidentified. The input for sequencing was PBMCs, taken 5 days after the yellow fever booster vaccination. This TCR derives from a man aged 25 to 40 who received the YFV17D yellow fever vaccine. The V call is TRBV18, the J call TRBJ2-5; weak D call: TRBD1 (6 bases). Here the CDR3 reads CASSPPQGRGETQYF. The CDR3 nucleotides are TGTGCCAGCTCACCACCTCAGGGGCGAGGAGAGACCCAGTACTTC.